The clone carrying this TCR beta chain has more than one count but fewer than ten. CDR1 is LNHDA, CDR2 SQIVND, per germline (reference sequence). The CDR3 is 13 amino acids. V was clipped by 3 bases and J by 1 base, with 7 bases between them. The protocol was immunoSEQ multiplex PCR, while the TCRdb copy is restricted to in-frame clones and leaves out a portion. The repertoire consists of some 13,000 clones, with less than 75% occurring once and the leading ten covering under 30%. This entry belongs to a study of neoadjuvant nivolumab and ipilimumab in lung cancer. The TCR comes from an adult with non-small cell lung cancer. The rearrangement links TRBV19 to TRBJ2-7, with unresolved D. Here the sequenced sample was peripheral blood, taken after neoadjuvant nivolumab, alone or with ipilimumab, at or shortly before surgery. The CDR3 here is CASSIPGSYEQYF. In DNA form, the CDR3 reads TGTGCCAGTAGTATCCCTGGATCCTACGAGCAGTACTTC.